The T cell receptor beta chain under discussion was sequenced for a study of T-cell memory formation after mild COVID-19. Deletions cut 1 base from V and 4 bases from J, with 26 bases between. This CDR3 spans 21 amino acids. The V gene's germline CDR1 is LNHNV and CDR2 YYDKDF (reference sequence). Study observations and caveats: Mostly located in CM and EM were contracting CD4+ clones, with contracting CD8+ clones located in EMRA. Clones that contracted from day 15 to 85 had balanced CD4/CD8; later expanders were CD4+ biased. Nothing confirmed that second-wave clones peaking on day 37 were specific for SARS-CoV-2.

TCRdb fed the 5' RACE reads into MiXCR, producing one record per CDR3 protein. The sample has 530,000 or so distinct CDR3 sequences; 15% to 20% are singletons. This clonotype occurred a few times. Its target is not known. The V call is TRBV15, the J call TRBJ1-6, with unresolved D. The sequenced sample was PBMCs or a T cell subset sorted from them (not recorded which). This receptor was identified in an adult woman who had mild COVID-19 (a few samples of this study predate the infection). Cell type and time point are not known. The CDR3 bases are TGTGCCACCAGCAGAGTGTCTCCAGCCCGGGAGGTGCGAGCTTATAATTCACCCCTCCACTTT. This codes for CATSRVSPAREVRAYNSPLHF. The entire variable domain, with the rest obtained from reference TRBV15 and TRBJ1-6, is as follows: DAMVIQNPRYQVTQFGKPVTLSCSQTLNHNVMYWYQQKSSQAPKLLFHYYDKDFNNEADTPDNFQSRRPNTSFCFLDIRSPGLGDTAMYLCATSRVSPAREVRAYNSPLHFGNGTRLTVT.